The TCR beta chain described here comes from a study of T cell responses to AZD1222 COVID-19 vaccine (dated by TCRdb to about 2021). About the study as a whole: TCR sequencing covered roughly 230 trial participants: 200 to 220 given two doses of AZD1222 and 26 given two doses of MenACWY control vaccine. Enrollment into the trials was organized by age into subgroups of 18-55, 56-69 and 70-plus years, and those subgroups contained about 160, 30 and 59 TCR-sequenced participants, respectively. Overall study outcomes, separate from this receptor: Most participants were white British and females outnumbered males, and the authors suggested that clonal diversity may have been underestimated. After two AZD1222 doses, spike-specific TCR breadth and depth were significantly higher than at day 0 and than in MenACWY recipients. Conclusions about previously exposed vaccinees are limited because only a handful of AZD1222 recipients were SARS-CoV-2 seropositive at baseline. The 56-69-year group was small, and its depth increase did not reach significance, likely because of low power. CD4 TCRs associated with the vaccine covered the entire spike protein, and the dominant responses were in regions 160-218 and 743-854. Because no samples from the day 14 peak response were available, repertoires could be characterized only after the peak T cell response. Epitopes outside the regions mutated in the B.1.351 and B.1.1.7 variants were reportedly recognized by nearly half of the unique spike-specific TCRs.

With respect to this clone: Its antigen remains unidentified. Within one base of it there is no much larger clone, and no base qualities were kept.

The CDR3 regions of human TCRbeta chains were analyzed by immunosequencing. Under the source paper's analysis protocol: TCRs in the repertoires were compared against a reference library of SARS-CoV-2-specific TCRs that had been generated with the MIRA antigen-specificity platform. Breadth was defined as the fraction of unique TCRs that were SARS-CoV-2-associated, and depth was defined as the fraction of total T cells that were SARS-CoV-2-associated. Each spike-specific TCR was assigned to its reactive spike region and to a CD4 or CD8 class using the MIRA data. Log10-transformed breadth and depth values were compared by one-way ANOVA with Sidak's multiple comparisons tests. Held by TCRdb, this immuneACCESS table contains in-frame sequences only and omits some clones. Under half of the omission traces to an unresolved V gene where checked; the cause of the rest is unknown. V, J and clone size were drawn from that table, and D and trimming were deduced from the DNA. The sample records 150,000 to 200,000 clones, more than 75% of which are singletons. Together, the top ten hold 25% to 30% of the sample.

Interpreted using the paper, the time point label stands for: about 28 days (+/-7) after the second vaccine dose. AZD1222 recipients with second doses at about 4 weeks or about 12 weeks were pooled, because spike-specific TCR depth and breadth did not differ between schedules. Vaccinee samples came from UK trials COV001 and COV002, including a single-blind randomized controlled phase 2/3 trial of AZD1222 (ChAdOx1 nCoV-19) in healthy adults. For TCRbeta chain sequencing, PBMC samples were collected from trial participants at day 0 and at day 28 after the second dose. Taken from cysteine to phenylalanine, the CDR3 has 11 residues. Just CDR3 DNA is preserved here, 33 bases in frame from base 1. The CDR1 and CDR2 encoded by the germline V gene (reference sequence) are SEHNR and FQNEAQ. The junction shows trimming of 8 bases on V and 9 bases on J, plus 14 bases between the germline ends.

This TCR derives from an adult who received the AZD1222 COVID-19 vaccine. Specimen: peripheral blood, collected 28 days after the second AZD1222 dose. Rearrangement joined TRBV7-9 to TRBJ2-7; too little of a D gene remains to name it. The CDR3 region reads CASGPRSPQYF. At the DNA level, the sequence is TGTGCCAGCGGGCCTCGGAGTCCGCAGTACTTC.